This T cell receptor beta chain was identified during a study of OX40 agonist ivuxolimab in advanced cancers. As for the study in general: Partial responses were recorded for three patients, including one with hepatocellular carcinoma and two with cutaneous melanoma.

The method was immunoSEQ multiplex PCR; TCRdb's version includes in-frame clones alone and lacks a portion of them. The data contain around 60,000 clones, roughly 90% of them singletons. CDR3 length: 15 amino acids. Germline V gene lookup returns CDR1 SNHLY and CDR2 FYNNEI. V lost 6 bases and J 0 bases, leaving 14 bases between the germline ends. As concerns this clone: The antigen remains undetermined.

General study points: Both CD4+ and CD8+ T cell populations in blood had undergone clonal expansion by week 6 at 0.1 to 3.0 mg/kg.

J is TRBJ1-2 and V is TRBV2, with D possibly matching TRBD1 (5 bases). The source material was CD4+ or CD8+ T cells sorted from blood, sampled in a trial of the OX40 agonist ivuxolimab. This TCR was recovered from an adult with an advanced solid tumor such as melanoma, head and neck, liver or kidney cancer. DNA of the CDR3: TGTGCCAGCAGCGTGGGGCAGGCAACTAACTATGGCTACACCTTC. Encoded protein: CASSVGQATNYGYTF.